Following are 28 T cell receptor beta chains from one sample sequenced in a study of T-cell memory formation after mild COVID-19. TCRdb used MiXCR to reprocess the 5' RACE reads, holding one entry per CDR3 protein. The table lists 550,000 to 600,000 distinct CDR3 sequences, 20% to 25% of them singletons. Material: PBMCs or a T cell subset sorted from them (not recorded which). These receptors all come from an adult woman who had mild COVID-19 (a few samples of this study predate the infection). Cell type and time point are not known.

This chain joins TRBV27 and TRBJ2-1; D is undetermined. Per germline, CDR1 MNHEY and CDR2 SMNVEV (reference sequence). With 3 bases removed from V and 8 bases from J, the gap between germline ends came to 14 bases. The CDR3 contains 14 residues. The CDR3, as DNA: TGTGCCAGCAGTTTCGGACCTCAGAGCGATGAGCAGTTCTTC. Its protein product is CASSFGPQSDEQFF.

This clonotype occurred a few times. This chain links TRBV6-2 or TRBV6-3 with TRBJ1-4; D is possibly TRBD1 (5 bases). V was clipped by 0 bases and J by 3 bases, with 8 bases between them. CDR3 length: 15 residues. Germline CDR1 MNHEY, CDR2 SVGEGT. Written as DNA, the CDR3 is TGTGCCAGCAGTTACTCGGGACGGCCTAATGAAAAACTGTTTTTT. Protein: CASSYSGRPNEKLFF.

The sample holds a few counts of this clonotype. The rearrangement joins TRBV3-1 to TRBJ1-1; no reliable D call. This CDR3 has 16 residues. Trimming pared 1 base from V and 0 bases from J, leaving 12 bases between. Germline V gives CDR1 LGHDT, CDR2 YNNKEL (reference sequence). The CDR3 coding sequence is TGTGCCAGCAGCCAAGGGGAGGCGGGGTTGAACACTGAAGCTTTCTTT. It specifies CASSQGEAGLNTEAFF.

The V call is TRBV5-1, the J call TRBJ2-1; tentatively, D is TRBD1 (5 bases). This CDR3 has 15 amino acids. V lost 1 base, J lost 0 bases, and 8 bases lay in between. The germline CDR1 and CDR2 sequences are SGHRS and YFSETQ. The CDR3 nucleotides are TGCGCCAGCAGCTTGCAGGGAACCTCCTACAATGAGCAGTTCTTC. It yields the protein CASSLQGTSYNEQFF.

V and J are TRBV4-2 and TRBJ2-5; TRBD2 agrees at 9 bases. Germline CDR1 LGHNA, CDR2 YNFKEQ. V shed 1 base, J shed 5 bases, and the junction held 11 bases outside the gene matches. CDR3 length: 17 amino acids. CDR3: CASSQVPSAGGGETQYF. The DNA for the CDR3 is TGTGCCAGCAGCCAAGTCCCCTCAGCGGGAGGTGGGGAGACCCAGTACTTC.

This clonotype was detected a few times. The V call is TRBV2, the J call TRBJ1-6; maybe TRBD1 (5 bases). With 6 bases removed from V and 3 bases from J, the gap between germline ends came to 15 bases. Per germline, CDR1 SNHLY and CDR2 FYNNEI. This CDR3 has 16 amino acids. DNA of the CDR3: TGTGCCAGCAGCGGAGGGGCCGGCTACTATAATTCACCCCTCCACTTT. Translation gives CASSGGAGYYNSPLHF.

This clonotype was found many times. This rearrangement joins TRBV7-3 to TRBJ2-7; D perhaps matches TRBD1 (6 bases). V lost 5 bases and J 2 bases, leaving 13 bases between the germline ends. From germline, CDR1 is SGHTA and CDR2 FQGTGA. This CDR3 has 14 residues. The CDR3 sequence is CASSNVRQAYEQYF. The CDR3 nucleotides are TGTGCCAGCAGCAACGTACGACAGGCCTACGAGCAGTACTTC.

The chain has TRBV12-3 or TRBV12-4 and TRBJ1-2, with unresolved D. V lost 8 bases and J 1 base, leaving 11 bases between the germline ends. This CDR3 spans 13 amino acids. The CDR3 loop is CASSGSINYGYTF. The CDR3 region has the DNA TGTGCCAGCTCAGGATCCATTAACTATGGCTACACCTTC.

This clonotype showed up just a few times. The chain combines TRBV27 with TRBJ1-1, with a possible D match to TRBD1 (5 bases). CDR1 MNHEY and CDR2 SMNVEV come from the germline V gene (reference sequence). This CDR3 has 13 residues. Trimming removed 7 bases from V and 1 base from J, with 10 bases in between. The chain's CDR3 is CASTGTSNTEAFF. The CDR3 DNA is TGTGCCAGCACTGGGACCTCGAACACTGAAGCTTTCTTT.

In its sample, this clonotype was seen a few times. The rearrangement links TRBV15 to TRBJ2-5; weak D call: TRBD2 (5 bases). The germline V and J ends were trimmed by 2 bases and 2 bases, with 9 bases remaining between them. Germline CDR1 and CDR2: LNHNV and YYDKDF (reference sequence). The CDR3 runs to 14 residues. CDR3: CATSRRTRQETQYF. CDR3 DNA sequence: TGTGCCACCAGCAGACGAACTAGGCAAGAGACCCAGTACTTC.

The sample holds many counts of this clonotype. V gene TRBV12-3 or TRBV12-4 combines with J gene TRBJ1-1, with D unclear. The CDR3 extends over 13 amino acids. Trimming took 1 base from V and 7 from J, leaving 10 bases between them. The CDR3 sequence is CASSLVYRGEAFF. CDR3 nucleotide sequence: TGTGCCAGCAGTTTAGTTTATCGGGGTGAAGCTTTCTTT.

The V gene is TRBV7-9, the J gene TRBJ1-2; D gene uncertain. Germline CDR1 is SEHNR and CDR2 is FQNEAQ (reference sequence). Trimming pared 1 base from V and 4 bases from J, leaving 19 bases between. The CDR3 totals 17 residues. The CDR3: CASSLGSAGRMTYGYTF. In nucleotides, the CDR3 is TGTGCCAGCAGCTTAGGTTCTGCGGGCAGGATGACCTATGGCTACACCTTC.

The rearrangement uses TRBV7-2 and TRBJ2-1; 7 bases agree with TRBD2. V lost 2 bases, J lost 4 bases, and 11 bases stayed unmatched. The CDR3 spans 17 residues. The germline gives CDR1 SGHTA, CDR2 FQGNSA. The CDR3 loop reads CASSLKDGGSIYNEQFF. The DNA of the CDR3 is TGTGCCAGCAGCTTAAAAGACGGCGGGAGTATTTACAATGAGCAGTTCTTC.

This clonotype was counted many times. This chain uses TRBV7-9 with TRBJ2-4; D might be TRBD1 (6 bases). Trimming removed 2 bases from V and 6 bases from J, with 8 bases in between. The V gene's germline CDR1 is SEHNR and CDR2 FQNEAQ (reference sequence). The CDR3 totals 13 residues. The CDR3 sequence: CASSLQGRNIQYF. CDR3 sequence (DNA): TGTGCCAGCAGCTTACAGGGGAGAAACATTCAGTACTTC.

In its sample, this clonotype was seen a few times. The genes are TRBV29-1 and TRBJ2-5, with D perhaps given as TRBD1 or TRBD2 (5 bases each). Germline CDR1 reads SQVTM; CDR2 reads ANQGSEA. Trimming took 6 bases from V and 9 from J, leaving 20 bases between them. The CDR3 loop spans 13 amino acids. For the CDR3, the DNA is TGCAGCGTATGGCCGGGACCGACCGTCGCCCAGTACTTC. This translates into CSVWPGPTVAQYF.

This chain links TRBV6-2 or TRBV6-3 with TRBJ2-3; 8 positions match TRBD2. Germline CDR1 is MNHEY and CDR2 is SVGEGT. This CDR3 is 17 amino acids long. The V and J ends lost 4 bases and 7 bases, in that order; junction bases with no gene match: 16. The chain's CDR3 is CASSSLPREGLRYTQYF. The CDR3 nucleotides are TGTGCCAGCAGTTCCCTACCTCGGGAGGGCCTCCGATATACGCAGTATTTT.

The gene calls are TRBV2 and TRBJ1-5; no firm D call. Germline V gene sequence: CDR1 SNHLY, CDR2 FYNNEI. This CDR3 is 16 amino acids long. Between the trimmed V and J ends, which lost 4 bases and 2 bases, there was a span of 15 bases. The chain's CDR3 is CASSAAGSGGNQPQHF. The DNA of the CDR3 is TGTGCCAGCAGTGCTGCGGGAAGCGGGGGCAATCAGCCCCAGCATTTT.

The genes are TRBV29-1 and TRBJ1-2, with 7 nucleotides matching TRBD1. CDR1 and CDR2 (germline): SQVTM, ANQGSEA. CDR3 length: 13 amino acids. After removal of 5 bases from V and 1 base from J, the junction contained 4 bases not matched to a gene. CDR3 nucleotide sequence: TGCAGCGTTTCCGGGACAGTTAACTATGGCTACACCTTC. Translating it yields CSVSGTVNYGYTF. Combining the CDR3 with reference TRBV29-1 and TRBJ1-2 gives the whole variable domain SAVISQKPSRDICQRGTSLTIQCQVDSQVTMMFWYRQQPGQSLTLIATANQGSEATYESGFVIDKFPISRPNLTFSTLTVSNMSPEDSSIYLCSVSGTVNYGYTFGSGTRLTVV.

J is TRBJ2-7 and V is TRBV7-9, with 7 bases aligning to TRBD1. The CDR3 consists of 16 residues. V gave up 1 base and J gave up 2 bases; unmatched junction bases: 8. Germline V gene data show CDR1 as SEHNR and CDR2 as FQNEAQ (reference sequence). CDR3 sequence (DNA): TGTGCCAGCAGCTTAGGACCGAGGGGACAGACCTACGAGCAGTACTTC. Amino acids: CASSLGPRGQTYEQYF.

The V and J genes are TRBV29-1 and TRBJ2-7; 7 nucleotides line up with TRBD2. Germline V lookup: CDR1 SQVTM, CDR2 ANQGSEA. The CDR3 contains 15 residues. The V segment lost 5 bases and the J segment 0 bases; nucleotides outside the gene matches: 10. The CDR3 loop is CSVTIAGRSSYEQYF. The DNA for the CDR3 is TGCAGCGTTACGATAGCGGGCCGTAGCTCCTACGAGCAGTACTTC.

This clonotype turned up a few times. CDR3 amino acids: CASSANEQQDYEQYF. The CDR3 nucleotides are TGTGCCAGCAGCGCCAACGAACAGCAAGACTACGAGCAGTACTTC. This chain connects TRBV9 to TRBJ2-7, with unresolved D. The germline CDR1 and CDR2 sequences are SGDLS and YYNGEE. V lost 3 bases, J lost 3 bases, and 16 bases lay in between. This CDR3 is 15 amino acids long.

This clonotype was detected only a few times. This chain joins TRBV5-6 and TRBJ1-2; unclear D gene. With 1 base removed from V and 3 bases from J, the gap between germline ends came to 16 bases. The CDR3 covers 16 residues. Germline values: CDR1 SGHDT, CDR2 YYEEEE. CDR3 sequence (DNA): TGTGCCAGCAGCTTGAAGTTGCCAGGTCAAGACTATGGCTACACCTTC. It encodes CASSLKLPGQDYGYTF.

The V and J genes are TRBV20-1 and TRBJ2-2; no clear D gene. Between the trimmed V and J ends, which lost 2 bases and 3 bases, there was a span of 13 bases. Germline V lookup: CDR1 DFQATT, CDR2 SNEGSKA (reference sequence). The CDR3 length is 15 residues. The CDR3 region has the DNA TGCAGTGCTAGACCCGGCGGTCCTCACACCGGGGAGCTGTTTTTT. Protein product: CSARPGGPHTGELFF.

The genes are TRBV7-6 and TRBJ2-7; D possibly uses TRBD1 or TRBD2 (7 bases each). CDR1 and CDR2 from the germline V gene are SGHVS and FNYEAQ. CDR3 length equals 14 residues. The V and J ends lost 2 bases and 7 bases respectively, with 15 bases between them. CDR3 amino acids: CASSLTDREGEQYF. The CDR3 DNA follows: TGTGCCAGCAGCTTAACTGACAGGGAGGGAGAGCAGTACTTC.

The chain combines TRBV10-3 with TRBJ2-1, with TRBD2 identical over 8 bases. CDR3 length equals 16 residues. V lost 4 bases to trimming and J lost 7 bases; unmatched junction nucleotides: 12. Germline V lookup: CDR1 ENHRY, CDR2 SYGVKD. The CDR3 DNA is TGTGCCATCAGTGGGAGTAGCGGGGACCTGCGGAATGAGCAGTTCTTC. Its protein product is CAISGSSGDLRNEQFF.

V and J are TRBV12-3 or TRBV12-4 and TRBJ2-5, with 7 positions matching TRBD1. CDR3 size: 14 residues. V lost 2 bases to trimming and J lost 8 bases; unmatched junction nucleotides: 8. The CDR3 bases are TGTGCCAGCAGTTTAACAGGGGCCGGCTTAACCCAGTACTTC. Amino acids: CASSLTGAGLTQYF.

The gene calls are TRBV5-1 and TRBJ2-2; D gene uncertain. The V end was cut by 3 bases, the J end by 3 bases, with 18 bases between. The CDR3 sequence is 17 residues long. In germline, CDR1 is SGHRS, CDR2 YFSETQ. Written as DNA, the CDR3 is TGCGCCAGCAGCTCCCCCATGACCAACCTCCACACCGGGGAGCTGTTTTTT. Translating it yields CASSSPMTNLHTGELFF.

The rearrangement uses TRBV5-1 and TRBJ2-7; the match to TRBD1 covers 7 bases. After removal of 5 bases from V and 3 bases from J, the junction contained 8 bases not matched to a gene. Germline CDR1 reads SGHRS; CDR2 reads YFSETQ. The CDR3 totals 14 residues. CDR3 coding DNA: TGCGCCAGCAGTACAGGGGCGGTTAGCTACGAGCAGTACTTC. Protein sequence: CASSTGAVSYEQYF.